Listed here are 3 T cell receptor beta chains from one sample, sequenced in a study of T cell responses to AZD1222 COVID-19 vaccine. Clones were read by immunoSEQ multiplex PCR, and TCRdb kept only the in-frame ones, dropping some. Seen here are 120,000 to 150,000 clones, 75% to 85% observed once, and the top ten hold around 4.1%. Sequences were derived from peripheral blood, sampled on day 0 of MenACWY control vaccination. The receptors were gathered from an adult in good health.

This clone came up once. The sample carries other DNA sequences with the same CDR3. This chain uses TRBV12-3 or TRBV12-4 with TRBJ1-5; D uncertain. CDR3 size: 13 residues. Trimming took off 2 bases at V and 4 bases at J, with 6 bases between the two ends. The CDR3 region is CASSLSQNQPQHF. The CDR3 DNA sequence: TGTGCCAGCAGTTTATCCCAAAATCAGCCCCAGCATTTT.

V is TRBV10-1 and J is TRBJ1-6; possible D gene TRBD1, 5 bases. Germline CDR1 WNHNN, CDR2 SYGVQD (reference sequence). There are 12 residues in the CDR3. V was cut by 7 bases and J by 9 bases, with 10 bases left in between. DNA for the CDR3: TGCGCCAGCACTCCAGGGAGTTCACCCCTCCACTTT. It translates to CASTPGSSPLHF.

This chain uses TRBV10-3 with TRBJ1-6; D unclear. V shed 0 bases and J shed 6 bases, with 6 bases lying between them. The CDR3 length is 14 residues. The V gene's germline CDR1 is ENHRY and CDR2 SYGVKD. The CDR3 reads CAISESPVNSPLHF. The CDR3 bases are TGTGCCATCAGTGAGTCCCCCGTTAATTCACCCCTCCACTTT.